This entry lists 22 T cell receptor beta chains sequenced from one sample in a study of blood T cell repertoires in COVID-19. Repertoires were generated with immunoSEQ multiplex PCR, while TCRdb's copy carries only in-frame clones and drops some. This sample yields roughly 160,000 clones, of which roughly 84% are seen a single time; 15% to 20% belongs to the top ten. The sequenced sample consisted of PBMCs or T cells enriched from blood (not recorded which). The receptors derive from a man aged 60-69 years who had recovered from COVID-19.

The chain joins TRBV3-1 (or the pseudogene TRBV3-2) to TRBJ2-6; no reliable D call. The CDR3 is 15 amino acids. V shed 6 bases and J shed 0 bases, with 9 bases lying between them. Germline V gives CDR1 LGHDT, CDR2 YNNKEL (reference sequence). The CDR3 protein is CASSPTVSGANVLTF. The CDR3 coding sequence is TGTGCCAGCAGTCCTACTGTCTCTGGGGCCAACGTCCTGACTTTC.

The chain has TRBV6-5 and TRBJ1-1; no clear D gene. CDR3 length equals 13 residues. Per germline, CDR1 MNHEY and CDR2 SVGAGI. V was trimmed by 6 bases and J by 2 bases, leaving 10 bases between them. CDR3 in DNA: TGTGCCAGCAGCTTGGAGGGAAACACTGAAGCTTTCTTT. Its translation: CASSLEGNTEAFF.

The chain joins TRBV19 to TRBJ2-7, with D maybe TRBD1 (5 bases). Germline CDR1 and CDR2: LNHDA and SQIVND (reference sequence). The CDR3 sequence is 14 residues long. Between the trimmed V and J ends, which lost 6 bases and 6 bases, there was a span of 18 bases. This CDR3 reads CASSLGRYGGEQYF. For the CDR3, the DNA is TGTGCCAGTAGCTTGGGGCGATACGGCGGCGAGCAGTACTTC.

The table lists this clone with many counts. The CDR3, as DNA: TGTGCCAGCAGTGTACAGGTTTTCTACGAGCAGTACTTC. This gives the protein CASSVQVFYEQYF. The rearrangement uses TRBV12-3 or TRBV12-4 and TRBJ2-7, with a weak D call TRBD1 (5 bases). With 5 bases removed from V and 3 bases from J, the gap between germline ends came to 11 bases. The CDR3 is 13 residues long.

V is TRBV2 and J is TRBJ2-3; D uncertain. This CDR3 region has 12 residues. Trimming removed 9 bases at V and 3 bases at J, with 10 bases between. Germline V lookup: CDR1 SNHLY, CDR2 FYNNEI. CDR3 amino acids: CASSRRTDTQYF. DNA of the CDR3: TGTGCCAGTAGTCGGCGGACAGATACGCAGTATTTT.

This chain joins TRBV27 and TRBJ1-5; tentatively, D is TRBD1 (5 bases). The CDR3 loop spans 16 amino acids. The germline V gene encodes CDR1 MNHEY and CDR2 SMNVEV (reference sequence). V was pared by 2 bases and J by 5 bases, with 16 bases between. CDR3 nucleotide sequence: TGTGCCAGCAGTTTAGGCAGGGCGAACCCTTATCAGCCCCAGCATTTT. This gives the protein CASSLGRANPYQPQHF.

The V and J genes are TRBV11-2 and TRBJ1-6, with TRBD1 identical over 8 bases. Germline V gene data show CDR1 as SGHAT and CDR2 as FQNNGV. This CDR3 spans 15 amino acids. With 3 bases clipped from V and 9 bases from J, the junction kept 7 bases outside the gene matches. In DNA, the CDR3 is TGTGCCAGCAGCTTTCGCAGGGGGCAGAGTTCACCCCTCCACTTT. Translated: CASSFRRGQSSPLHF.

This clone came up once. The J gene is TRBJ2-7, the V gene TRBV5-1; 12 nucleotides match TRBD1. The CDR3 runs 15 residues. Germline trimming cut 4 bases from V and 2 bases from J; bases unmatched to any gene: 4. Per the germline V gene, CDR1 is SGHRS and CDR2 is YFSETQ. The CDR3 reads CASSTGQGAAYEQYF. Here the CDR3 DNA reads TGCGCCAGCAGCACGGGACAGGGGGCGGCCTACGAGCAGTACTTC.

This clone is a singleton in its sample. The chain uses TRBV12-3 or TRBV12-4 and TRBJ2-3; D is ambiguous. V was cut by 7 bases and J by 2 bases, with 4 bases left in between. CDR3 length equals 11 residues. CDR3 loop: CASTVTDTQYF. DNA of the CDR3: TGTGCCAGCACCGTCACAGATACGCAGTATTTT.

V is TRBV6-2 or TRBV6-3 and J is TRBJ2-5, with D perhaps TRBD2 (5 bases). This CDR3 has 13 amino acids. V was clipped by 5 bases and J by 7 bases, with 14 bases between them. Germline assignment: CDR1 MNHEY and CDR2 SVGEGT. CDR3 bases: TGTGCCAGCAGTCCCCGGGATTTCGGGACCCAGTACTTC. Encoded protein: CASSPRDFGTQYF.

The rearrangement joins TRBV6-6 to TRBJ1-6; D is ambiguous. The CDR3 runs to 15 residues. The V and J ends lost 6 bases and 7 bases respectively, with 16 bases between them. Germline V gene lookup returns CDR1 MNHNY and CDR2 SVGAGI (reference sequence). CDR3 DNA sequence: TGTGCCAGCAGCGCCGGGGTGGGTACGAATTCACCCCTCCACTTT. Translation: CASSAGVGTNSPLHF.

This sequence joins TRBV28 and TRBJ1-4; 8 bases align to TRBD1. Germline CDR1 reads MDHEN; CDR2 reads SYDVKM. V gave up 5 bases and J gave up 4 bases; unmatched junction bases: 3. The CDR3 is 14 residues long. The CDR3 sequence: CASSAGQVNEKLFF. In DNA, the CDR3 is TGTGCCAGCAGTGCGGGACAGGTTAATGAAAAACTGTTTTTT.

The V and J genes are TRBV7-2 and TRBJ1-4; D ambiguous. V was pared by 3 bases and J by 2 bases, with 19 bases between. The CDR3 runs 18 residues. Looked up from germline, CDR1 is SGHTA and CDR2 is FQGNSA. In DNA form, the CDR3 reads TGTGCCAGCAGCTTGCCAAGCTCACAGCGCGGGACTAATGAAAAACTGTTTTTT. It codes for CASSLPSSQRGTNEKLFF.

V gene TRBV20-1 combines with J gene TRBJ1-5; D is undetermined. Germline assignment: CDR1 DFQATT and CDR2 SNEGSKA (reference sequence). CDR3 size: 11 residues. Trimming removed 5 bases at V and 10 bases at J, with 12 bases between. CDR3 sequence: CSAPLGGPQHF. DNA for the CDR3: TGCAGTGCTCCCCTAGGAGGACCCCAGCATTTT.

V is TRBV24-1 and J is TRBJ2-7; 7 nucleotides agree with TRBD1. Germline V gene data show CDR1 as KGHDR and CDR2 as SFDVKD. The CDR3 extends over 15 amino acids. V shed 1 base, J shed 0 bases, and the junction held 2 bases outside the gene matches. The CDR3 loop is CATSDLRDSSYEQYF. Written as DNA, the CDR3 is TGTGCCACCAGTGATTTAAGGGACAGCTCCTACGAGCAGTACTTC.

J is TRBJ1-2 and V is TRBV2; 8 bases fit TRBD1. CDR1 and CDR2 (germline): SNHLY, FYNNEI. J was trimmed by 7 bases and V by 6 bases; bases with no gene match: 10. The CDR3 totals 14 residues. The CDR3 DNA sequence: TGTGCCAGCAGCGCGACAGGGGAAAGTTCTGGCTACACCTTC. It encodes CASSATGESSGYTF.

J is TRBJ2-7 and V is TRBV6-5, with TRBD2 identical over 7 bases. V was clipped by 0 bases and J by 2 bases; unmatched bases: 7. The length of the CDR3 is 16 residues. Looked up from germline, CDR1 is MNHEY and CDR2 is SVGAGI. This CDR3 reads CASSYSLSSGTYEQYF. DNA of the CDR3: TGTGCCAGCAGTTACTCGCTCTCTAGCGGTACCTACGAGCAGTACTTC.

This clone was seen just once. V and J are TRBV2 and TRBJ1-5; D may be TRBD1 (6 bases). CDR1 is SNHLY and CDR2 is FYNNEI in the germline V gene. The CDR3 is 14 amino acids. The germline V and J ends were trimmed by 5 bases and 7 bases, with 15 bases remaining between them. The CDR3 nucleotides read TGTGCCAGCAGTACTAGGACAGCGGCACAGCCCCAGCATTTT. Its translation: CASSTRTAAQPQHF.

The chain carries TRBV13 and TRBJ2-3; 8 bases match TRBD1. Germline CDR1 is PRHDT and CDR2 is FYEKMQ (reference sequence). Trimming removed 5 bases from V and 6 bases from J; junction bases left unmatched: 19. The CDR3 extends over 18 amino acids. CDR3 in DNA: TGTGCCAGCAGCCCCCGGACAGGGCTCGTTCATCTGGGGGATACGCAGTATTTT. Translated, it gives CASSPRTGLVHLGDTQYF. The full variable domain, with the rest looked up from reference TRBV13 and TRBJ2-3, is AAGVIQSPRHLIKEKRETATLKCYPIPRHDTVYWYQQGPGQDPQFLISFYEKMQSDKGSIPDRFSAQQFSDYHSELNMSSLELGDSALYFCASSPRTGLVHLGDTQYFGPGTRLTVL.

The chain has TRBV19 and TRBJ1-3, with D tentatively TRBD1 (6 bases). Trimming took 4 bases from V and 0 from J, leaving 10 bases between them. The CDR3 extends over 15 amino acids. The germline V gene encodes CDR1 LNHDA and CDR2 SQIVND (reference sequence). As DNA, the CDR3 is TGTGCCAGTAGTAATCAGGGGAACTCTGGAAACACCATATATTTT. This translates into CASSNQGNSGNTIYF.

This clone occurred a few times. The J gene is TRBJ2-3, the V gene TRBV6-4, with 10 positions matching TRBD1. V trimming: 6 bases; J trimming: 2 bases; junction bases outside the gene matches: 2. This CDR3 has 14 amino acids. Germline V lookup: CDR1 MRHNA, CDR2 SNTAGT. The CDR3 spells CASSDRGPTDTQYF. The CDR3 DNA sequence: TGTGCCAGCAGCGACAGGGGGCCCACAGATACGCAGTATTTT.

The genes are TRBV12-3 or TRBV12-4 and TRBJ1-5, with unresolved D. The CDR3 has 13 residues. V gave up 2 bases and J gave up 9 bases, with 11 bases separating them. This chain's CDR3 is CASSLSQGGPQHF. The CDR3 DNA reads TGTGCCAGCAGTTTATCCCAAGGCGGGCCCCAGCATTTT.